The 32 T cell receptor beta chains given below trace back to one sample, sequenced in a study of T cell clonality in common variable immunodeficiency (dated by TCRdb to between 2015 and 2017). What these receptors recognize is not known. Findings and caveats that apply to the study as a whole: Reportedly, TCRbeta sequences from CVID had fewer deletions and N-nucleotide insertions, and highly modified clones with 13 or more V deletions were absent from CVID.

Library prep was done by the immunoSEQ multiplex PCR assay. The table was pulled from immuneACCESS by TCRdb, which kept in-frame rearrangements only. Such tables lose some clones; where checked, under half of the loss comes from unresolved V genes, and the rest has no known cause. This sample includes 7,000 to 9,500 clones, and none of them was observed just once. Under 4.5% of the sample lies in the top ten. The sequenced sample consisted of peripheral blood mononuclear cells. These receptors originate from a human donor with common variable immunodeficiency.

This clone was detected many times. From the germline J gene comes the end of the CDR3, since the read stops 3 residues before it. This rearrangement joins TRBV7-2 to TRBJ2-1; D may be TRBD2 (6 bases). Germline V gene lookup returns CDR1 SGHTA and CDR2 FQGNSA. The CDR3 is made up of 15 amino acids. V was shortened by 5 bases and J by 6 bases, with 17 bases between the two germline ends. CDR3 bases read: TGTGCCAGCAGCGCCATGCGGCTAGCGAGCAATGAG. Encoded protein: CASSAMRLASNE. The entire CDR3 is CASSAMRLASNEQFF.

This clone was detected ten times or more. The read terminates 3 residues before the CDR3 end, so the remaining end is supplied by the germline J gene. The rearrangement links TRBV7-6 to TRBJ1-3, with D maybe TRBD1 (6 bases). From germline, CDR1 is SGHVS and CDR2 FNYEAQ. This CDR3 has 16 residues. Trimming left V 6 bases short and J 3 bases short, with 18 bases between. CDR3 bases read: TGTGCCAGCAGTCTAGGATCCGGGACACGTGGAAACACC. This sequence encodes CASSLGSGTRGNT. The complete CDR3 reads CASSLGSGTRGNTIYF.

By frequency in the sample, this clone is large. The DNA ends 3 residues before the CDR3 does, and the rest of the CDR3 is filled in from the germline J gene. V usage is TRBV4-1 and J usage is TRBJ2-7; TRBD2 is a possible D gene (5 bases). The CDR3 totals 15 residues. Germline assignment: CDR1 MGHRA and CDR2 YSYEKL. V lost 0 bases and J lost 2, with 11 bases in between. The CDR3 DNA, read in part, is TGCGCCAGCAGCCAAGATTGGAGCGGCGCCTACGAG. This encodes CASSQDWSGAYE. The whole CDR3 sequence reads CASSQDWSGAYEQYF.

This clone was counted ten times or more. The CDR3 end lies 3 residues beyond the end of the read and is filled in from the germline J gene. The chain joins TRBV19 to TRBJ2-2; 8 nucleotides line up with TRBD1. Germline assignment: CDR1 LNHDA and CDR2 SQIVND (reference sequence). Trimming removed 5 bases from V and 0 bases from J; junction bases left unmatched: 2. The CDR3 length is 15 residues. CDR3 DNA (partial): TGTGCCAGTAGTTTGACAGGGGCGAACACCGGGGAG. Its protein product is CASSLTGANTGE. In full, the CDR3 is CASSLTGANTGELFF.

This clone was seen at least ten times. The read terminates 3 residues before the CDR3 end, so the remaining end is supplied by the germline J gene. The chain has TRBV2 and TRBJ2-3; D gene uncertain. This CDR3 is built from 15 residues. The germline V gene encodes CDR1 SNHLY and CDR2 FYNNEI. V lost 6 bases and J lost 0, with 13 bases in between. The CDR3 DNA, read in part, is TGTGCCAGCAGCGTACAAGGGTCTAGCACAGATACG. Its protein is CASSVQGSSTDT. The CDR3 in full is CASSVQGSSTDTQYF.

In regard to this clone: With the read ending 3 residues before the CDR3 end, the germline J gene is used to fill in that end. The chain combines TRBV2 with TRBJ1-4, with TRBD1 matching over 9 bases. V shed 4 bases and J 8 bases; nucleotides not matched to a gene: 5. CDR3 length: 14 amino acids. CDR1 is SNHLY and CDR2 is FYNNEI in the germline V gene. Partial CDR3 DNA: TGTGCCAGCAGTGGACAGGGGGGAAAGGAAAAA. Translated: CASSGQGGKEK. The full-length CDR3 reads as CASSGQGGKEKLFF.

This clone was observed at least ten times. The read ends 3 residues shy of where the CDR3 ends; the end is completed using the germline J gene. The chain carries TRBV19 and TRBJ2-7; 8 bases line up with TRBD1. The CDR3 is made up of 14 amino acids. Germline V gene lookup returns CDR1 LNHDA and CDR2 SQIVND (reference sequence). Trimming removed 5 bases from V and 1 base from J; junction bases left unmatched: 4. Incomplete CDR3 DNA: TGTGCCAGTAGTCCCTGGACAGGGTCCTACGAG. Its translation: CASSPWTGSYE. The full CDR3 protein is CASSPWTGSYEQYF. The whole variable domain, remainder taken from reference TRBV19 and TRBJ2-7, is DGGITQSPKYLFRKEGQNVTLSCEQNLNHDAMYWYRQDPGQGLRLIYYSQIVNDFQKGDIAEGYSVSREKKESFPLTVTSAQKNPTAFYLCASSPWTGSYEQYFGPGTRLTVT.

The table lists this clone with many counts. The read halts 3 residues ahead of the CDR3 end, with the missing end drawn from the germline J gene. The chain has TRBV13 and TRBJ1-3; D unresolved. CDR3 length equals 15 residues. Germline CDR1 and CDR2: PRHDT and FYEKMQ (reference sequence). Trimming removed 4 bases from V and 1 base from J, with 11 bases in between. Incomplete CDR3 DNA: TGTGCCAGCAGCTCACCTCCGACATCTGGAAACACC. It specifies CASSSPPTSGNT. The whole CDR3 protein reads CASSSPPTSGNTIYF.

There are many counts of this clone. The CDR3 extends 3 residues past the end of the read, so its final part is completed from the germline J gene. J is TRBJ2-1 and V is TRBV7-3, with 8 bases lining up with TRBD2. CDR3 length equals 15 residues. Germline V gives CDR1 SGHTA, CDR2 FQGTGA. The V and J ends lost 1 base and 3 bases, in that order; junction bases with no gene match: 2. CDR3 DNA, as far as it was read: TGTGCCAGCAGCTTAAGCAGCGGGAGCTACAATGAG. This gives the protein CASSLSSGSYNE. The whole CDR3 is CASSLSSGSYNEQFF.

A word on this clone: The read comes to an end 3 residues before the CDR3 does, leaving the germline J gene to fill in the end. The chain carries TRBV19 and TRBJ2-1; 9 nucleotides line up with TRBD2. Germline V gene lookup returns CDR1 LNHDA and CDR2 SQIVND (reference sequence). CDR3 length: 14 amino acids. J gave up 9 bases and V 7 bases, and 10 bases lay outside the gene matches. The sequenced CDR3 bases are TGTGCCAGTATGGGACGAGCGGGAGGCGGTGAG. This encodes CASMGRAGGGE. Given in full, the CDR3 is CASMGRAGGGEQFF.

The sample holds many counts of this clone. The read terminates 3 residues before the CDR3 end, so the remaining end is supplied by the germline J gene. The rearrangement links TRBV7-9 to TRBJ1-3, with D hard to call. Germline lookup yields CDR1 SEHNR and CDR2 FQNEAQ (reference sequence). V lost 6 bases to trimming and J lost 0 bases, with 9 bases between them. This CDR3 has 14 residues. This CDR3 is CASRRAPSGNTIYF. The part of the CDR3 DNA that was read is TGTGCCAGCAGGCGGGCACCCTCTGGAAACACC.

This clone was counted ten times or more. The read stops 3 residues short of the end of the CDR3; the missing end is completed from the germline J gene. V usage is TRBV6-2 or TRBV6-3 and J usage is TRBJ1-1; 9 bases are a match to TRBD1. With V trimmed by 4 bases and J by 4 bases, 7 bases remained unmatched. The CDR3 is made up of 15 amino acids. Germline V gene sequence: CDR1 MNHEY, CDR2 SVGEGT. The part of the CDR3 DNA that was read is TGTGCCAGCAGTTGGGGGACAGGGTGGGGCACTGAA. It yields the protein CASSWGTGWGTE. The complete CDR3 sequence is CASSWGTGWGTEAFF.

There are many counts of this clone. The read terminates 3 residues before the CDR3 end, so the remaining end is supplied by the germline J gene. The gene calls are TRBV14 and TRBJ2-1; 7 bases are shared with TRBD1. The J segment lost 2 bases and the V segment lost 0 bases, leaving 4 bases of the junction unmatched. Per the germline V gene, CDR1 is SGHDN and CDR2 is FVKESK. CDR3 length: 16 amino acids. CDR3 sequence: CASSQEGRGTYNEQFF. CDR3 DNA, as far as it was read: TGTGCCAGCAGCCAAGAAGGCAGGGGGACCTACAATGAG.

This clone has a count of ten or more. The CDR3 is cut off 3 residues early in the read; its end comes from the germline J gene. The V gene is TRBV2, the J gene TRBJ2-7, with 10 nucleotides matching TRBD1. Germline V gene data show CDR1 as SNHLY and CDR2 as FYNNEI. Trimming cost V 6 bases and J 3 bases; bases outside gene matches: 2. The CDR3 loop spans 13 amino acids. The CDR3 sequence is CASSRDRGYEQYF. CDR3 DNA, as far as it was read: TGTGCCAGCAGCCGGGACAGGGGCTACGAG.

This clone was counted many times. The read is 3 residues too short to cover the CDR3 end, so that end is filled in from the germline J gene. The chain couples TRBV19 to TRBJ1-2; 10 bases are shared with TRBD1. Germline CDR1 reads LNHDA; CDR2 reads SQIVND (reference sequence). This CDR3 region has 16 residues. The CDR3 DNA, read in part, is TGTGCCAGTAGTATCGCCGGGACAGGGGACTGGGGTAGC. Amino acid sequence: CASSIAGTGDWGS. The CDR3, in full, reads CASSIAGTGDWGSYTF. Together with reference TRBV19 and TRBJ1-2, the CDR3 gives the full variable domain: DGGITQSPKYLFRKEGQNVTLSCEQNLNHDAMYWYRQDPGQGLRLIYYSQIVNDFQKGDIAEGYSVSREKKESFPLTVTSAQKNPTAFYLCASSIAGTGDWGSYTFGSGTRLTVV.

This clone was picked up many times. The part of the CDR3 DNA that was read is TGCAGTGCTAGGGGGATTACCACAGGGATTAACACCGGGGAG. This sequence encodes CSARGITTGINTGE. The complete CDR3 sequence is CSARGITTGINTGELFF. J is TRBJ2-2 and V is TRBV20-1; TRBD1 might be the D (6 bases). Coverage ceases 3 residues before the CDR3 finishes, and the germline J gene fills in the end. Looked up from germline, CDR1 is DFQATT and CDR2 is SNEGSKA (reference sequence). This CDR3 spans 17 amino acids. V was shortened by 3 bases and J by 2 bases, with 19 bases between the two germline ends.

Concerning this clone: The read is 3 residues too short to cover the CDR3 end, so that end is filled in from the germline J gene. The V and J genes are TRBV30 and TRBJ2-5; D perhaps matches TRBD2 (5 bases). V gave up 2 bases and J gave up 6 bases, with 13 bases separating them. This CDR3 is 13 amino acids long. The germline V gene encodes CDR1 GTSNPN and CDR2 SVGIG (reference sequence). This CDR3 reads CAWSISSNKTQYF. The sequenced part of the CDR3 DNA is TGTGCCTGGAGTATCTCTAGCAATAAGACC.

This clone was counted ten times or more. The CDR3 goes on 3 residues after the read ends, and that part is filled in from the germline J gene. The rearrangement uses TRBV19 and TRBJ1-1, with D possibly being TRBD1 (6 bases). V shed 4 bases and J shed 3 bases, with 9 bases lying between them. The germline V gene encodes CDR1 LNHDA and CDR2 SQIVND (reference sequence). The CDR3 has 13 amino acids. CDR3 sequence reads: CASSNRVDTEAFF. Partial CDR3 DNA: TGTGCCAGTAGTAACAGGGTTGACACTGAA.

This clone was counted at least ten times. The missing CDR3 end, 3 residues past where the read stops, is filled in from the germline J gene. V gene TRBV5-1 combines with J gene TRBJ2-7, with 10 bases lining up with TRBD1. The J segment lost 5 bases and the V segment lost 7 bases, leaving 12 bases of the junction unmatched. The CDR3 is made up of 15 amino acids. CDR1 is SGHRS and CDR2 is YFSETQ in the germline V gene. Incomplete CDR3 DNA: TGCGCCAGCCGACAACCGGGACAGGGGCCCCACGAG. Protein product: CASRQPGQGPHE. The complete CDR3 reads CASRQPGQGPHEQYF.

This clone was recorded at least ten times. The sequenced fragment ends 3 residues before the CDR3 boundary, so the rest is inferred from the germline J gene. The V gene is TRBV29-1, the J gene TRBJ2-1; D perhaps matches TRBD2 (6 bases). From germline, CDR1 is SQVTM and CDR2 ANQGSEA. This CDR3 has 15 amino acids. Trimming took 1 base from V and 4 from J, leaving 14 bases between them. The sequenced CDR3 bases are TGCAGCGTTGAAGGGGGGGACCTCGGTTACAATGAG. It yields the protein CSVEGGDLGYNE. The full CDR3 protein reads CSVEGGDLGYNEQFF.

In this sample, this clone turned up many times. The missing CDR3 end, 3 residues past where the read stops, is filled in from the germline J gene. The chain combines TRBV12-3 or TRBV12-4 with TRBJ1-6; 10 bases are shared with TRBD1. Trimming removed 7 bases from V and 10 bases from J; junction bases left unmatched: 7. This CDR3 has 14 amino acids. CDR3 in amino acids: CASTVRTGGSPLHF. The sequenced CDR3 bases are TGTGCCAGCACCGTACGGACAGGGGGATCACCC.

This clone was detected ten times or more. The observed sequence ends 3 residues before the CDR3 terminus, with the missing tail filled in from the germline J gene. The rearrangement uses TRBV18 and TRBJ2-7; 8 nucleotides match TRBD1. Germline assignment: CDR1 KGHSH and CDR2 LQKENI. The CDR3 contains 16 residues. V shed 3 bases and J 3 bases; nucleotides not matched to a gene: 10. This CDR3 is CASSPYQGAGRYEQYF. Partial CDR3 DNA: TGTGCCAGCTCACCGTACCAGGGGGCGGGTCGCTACGAG. The full variable domain, in which reference TRBV18 and TRBJ2-7 provide the parts outside the CDR3, is NAGVMQNPRHLVRRRGQEARLRCSPMKGHSHVYWYRQLPEEGLKFMVYLQKENIIDESGMPKERFSAEFPKEGPSILRIQQVVRGDSAAYFCASSPYQGAGRYEQYFGPGTRLTVT.

This clone was counted many times. The read ends 3 residues shy of where the CDR3 ends; the end is completed using the germline J gene. V gene TRBV7-8 combines with J gene TRBJ2-3, with 9 bases matching TRBD1. Germline CDR1 SGHVS, CDR2 FQNEAQ. The CDR3 is 15 residues long. With 5 bases clipped from V and 0 bases from J, the junction kept 3 bases outside the gene matches. The sequenced part of the CDR3 DNA is TGTGCCAGCAGCCCGGGACAGGGTAGCACAGATACG. Translation gives CASSPGQGSTDT. In full, the CDR3 reads CASSPGQGSTDTQYF.

In this sample, this clone turned up many times. The sequenced fragment ends 3 residues before the CDR3 boundary, so the rest is inferred from the germline J gene. J is TRBJ1-2 and V is TRBV20-1, with 7 bases that match TRBD1. This CDR3 comprises 14 residues. The J segment lost 4 bases and the V segment lost 3 bases, leaving 8 bases of the junction unmatched. Germline V gives CDR1 DFQATT, CDR2 SNEGSKA (reference sequence). CDR3: CSASVGTASYGYTF. The sequenced part of the CDR3 DNA is TGCAGTGCTAGTGTCGGGACAGCATCCTATGGC.

This clone was picked up many times. The read falls 3 residues short of the CDR3 end, and the missing part is taken from the germline J gene. This chain connects TRBV7-2 to TRBJ2-4; 7 nucleotides agree with TRBD1. CDR3 length equals 12 residues. The V gene's germline CDR1 is SGHTA and CDR2 FQGNSA. The CDR3 bases that were read are TGTGCCAGCAGTCTAGACAGGGCTGTT. Encoded protein: CASSLDRAV. The CDR3 in full is CASSLDRAVQYF.

In this sample, this clone turned up many times. The read terminates 3 residues ahead of where the CDR3 ends, so the germline J gene completes it. V and J are TRBV2 and TRBJ1-4, with TRBD1 identical over 8 bases. Per the germline V gene, CDR1 is SNHLY and CDR2 is FYNNEI. The CDR3 is 14 amino acids. V gave up 5 bases and J gave up 2 bases; unmatched junction bases: 1. The chain's CDR3 is CASSYRGTNEKLFF. Incomplete CDR3 DNA: TGTGCCAGCAGTTACAGGGGGACTAATGAAAAA.

This clone was seen many times. The CDR3 goes on 3 residues after the read ends, and that part is filled in from the germline J gene. V usage is TRBV30 and J usage is TRBJ1-4, with D uncertain. This CDR3 has 15 amino acids. With 2 bases removed from V and 2 bases from J, the gap between germline ends came to 12 bases. Germline CDR1 is GTSNPN and CDR2 is SVGIG (reference sequence). Incomplete CDR3 DNA: TGTGCCTGGAGTATTTCGGGTTTGACTAATGAAAAA. Its translation is CAWSISGLTNEK. The CDR3 in its entirety is CAWSISGLTNEKLFF.

This clone was recorded at least ten times. The read gets to within 3 residues of the CDR3 end, and the germline J gene fills in the rest. J is TRBJ1-1 and V is TRBV10-3, with 8 positions matching TRBD1. This CDR3 contains 15 residues. In germline, CDR1 is ENHRY, CDR2 SYGVKD. Losses at the gene ends were 9 bases for V and 4 bases for J; bases not matched to a gene: 13. The CDR3 loop reads CAIQGGVSVGTEAFF. CDR3 bases read: TGTGCCATACAGGGGGGAGTAAGTGTGGGCACTGAA.

This clone was seen at least ten times. Coverage ceases 3 residues before the CDR3 finishes, and the germline J gene fills in the end. This chain connects TRBV15 to TRBJ1-1; no definite D call. Trimming cost V 0 bases and J 1 base, with 3 bases left between them. Germline V gives CDR1 LNHNV, CDR2 YYDKDF (reference sequence). This CDR3 spans 13 amino acids. The part of the CDR3 DNA that was read is TGTGCCACCAGCAGAGACAGGAACACTGAA. It translates to CATSRDRNTE. Given in full, the CDR3 is CATSRDRNTEAFF.

This clone was seen ten or more times. The observed sequence ends 3 residues before the CDR3 terminus, with the missing tail filled in from the germline J gene. The V gene is TRBV9, the J gene TRBJ2-3, with TRBD1 as a possible D gene (6 bases). The germline CDR1 and CDR2 sequences are SGDLS and YYNGEE. The V end was cut by 4 bases, the J end by 4 bases, with 13 bases between. The CDR3 consists of 14 residues. The CDR3 DNA, read in part, is TGTGCCAGCAGCAGTACAGGGAATTCAGATACG. Residues: CASSSTGNSDT. The CDR3 reads in full as CASSSTGNSDTQYF.

Many counts were recorded for this clone. The CDR3 is cut off 3 residues early in the read; its end comes from the germline J gene. The rearrangement links TRBV7-8 to TRBJ2-5, with TRBD1 matching 9 bases. The V gene end was trimmed by 4 bases and the J gene end by 5 bases; junction bases not matched to a gene: 5. This CDR3 is built from 14 residues. In germline, CDR1 is SGHVS, CDR2 FQNEAQ. The CDR3 here is CASSSNRGRETQYF. CDR3 DNA, as far as it was read: TGTGCCAGCAGCTCCAACAGGGGGCGCGAGACC.

This clone occurred many times. With the read ending 3 residues before the CDR3 end, the germline J gene is used to fill in that end. The rearrangement links TRBV5-4 to TRBJ1-1, with D hard to call. The CDR3 has 14 residues. Per the germline V gene, CDR1 is SGHNT and CDR2 is YYREEE (reference sequence). V was clipped by 5 bases and J by 0 bases, with 11 bases between them. CDR3 DNA, as far as it was read: TGTGCCAGCAGTCCGCCCGACTTGAACACTGAA. Protein: CASSPPDLNTE. The whole CDR3 reads CASSPPDLNTEAFF.